Shown below are 22 T cell receptor beta chains from a single sample sequenced in a study of vaccination and CD4 T cells after COVID-19. The antigens these receptors bind are not known. Treatment indicated: roughly 10-day PBMC culture with coronavirus spike peptide pools or control peptides (ViraFEST assay). Ahead of the COVID-19 pandemic (2011-2018), the CD4+ T cells of the unexposed donor were collected. Sequencing of cultured CD4+ T cell DNA used the Oncomine TCR Beta short-read assay. TCRdb itself ran the PCR reads through MiXCR, one entry per CDR3 protein. Here the sample spans thousands of distinct CDR3 sequences, 35% to 50% being singletons. Sequencing was performed on CD4+ T cells from blood, cultured in vitro. Receptor source: a human donor in good health.

This chain uses TRBV5-5 with TRBJ1-1; possible D gene TRBD1, 6 bases. The germline gives CDR1 SGHKS, CDR2 YYEKEE (reference sequence). The CDR3 consists of 14 residues. Between the trimmed V and J ends, which lost 6 bases and 0 bases, there was a span of 12 bases. Written as DNA, the CDR3 is TGTGCCAGCATCATGTCAGGGGTGAACACTGAAGCTTTCTTT. It translates to CASIMSGVNTEAFF. The full variable domain, completed using reference TRBV5-5 and TRBJ1-1, is DAGVTQSPTHLIKTRGQQVTLRCSPISGHKSVSWYQQVLGQGPQFIFQYYEKEERGRGNFPDRFSARQFPNYSSELNVNALLLGDSALYLCASIMSGVNTEAFFGQGTRLTVV.

The sample holds one count of this clonotype. V gene TRBV5-6 combines with J gene TRBJ2-7; 13 bases line up with TRBD2. The trim removed 5 bases at V and 2 bases at J, leaving 4 bases unmatched. Germline loops: CDR1 SGHDT, CDR2 YYEEEE. The CDR3 contains 15 residues. The CDR3 coding sequence is TGTGCCAGCAGGCGGACTAGCGGGGGACCCTACGAGCAGTACTTC. Translation: CASRRTSGGPYEQYF.

This chain's CDR3 is CASSLDNSNQPQHF. In nucleotides, the CDR3 is TGCGCCAGCAGCTTGGATAATAGCAATCAGCCCCAGCATTTT. This rearrangement joins TRBV5-1 to TRBJ1-5; D remains unclear. Trimming stripped 0 bases from V and 0 bases from J, with 4 bases between. Germline V CDR1 and CDR2: SGHRS, YFSETQ. The CDR3 spans 14 residues.

The chain is built from TRBV6-5 and TRBJ1-1; the D gene is possibly TRBD1 (6 bases). There are 13 residues in the CDR3. Trimming pared 2 bases from V and 8 bases from J, leaving 12 bases between. Germline assignment: CDR1 MNHEY and CDR2 SVGAGI. The chain's CDR3 is CASSYRSQGEAFF. The CDR3, as DNA: TGTGCCAGCAGTTACAGATCTCAGGGGGAAGCTTTCTTT.

This clonotype was observed a handful of times. The chain is built from TRBV20-1 and TRBJ1-1, with D maybe TRBD1 (5 bases). The CDR3 loop spans 13 amino acids. Germline CDR1 is DFQATT and CDR2 is SNEGSKA (reference sequence). The V gene lost 6 bases and the J gene lost 2 bases, with 13 bases spanning the gap. The CDR3 reads CSARGTGNTEAFF. The CDR3 region has the DNA TGCAGTGCCCGAGGGACGGGTAACACTGAAGCTTTCTTT.

This clonotype was seen a few times. This rearrangement joins TRBV5-4 to TRBJ1-1, with D unresolved. Germline V gene data show CDR1 as SGHNT and CDR2 as YYREEE (reference sequence). V lost 4 bases and J lost 4, with 17 bases in between. The CDR3 loop spans 15 amino acids. Written as DNA, the CDR3 is TGTGCCAGCAGCACGAGAGAACGGTTGATCACTGAAGCTTTCTTT. Protein: CASSTRERLITEAFF.

This clonotype was counted between two and nine times. The chain is built from TRBV20-1 and TRBJ2-1; the D gene could be TRBD1 or TRBD2 (5 bases each). Germline CDR1 DFQATT, CDR2 SNEGSKA (reference sequence). V was pared by 1 base and J by 4 bases, with 8 bases between. This CDR3 contains 13 residues. The CDR3 coding sequence is TGCAGTGCTAGAGCGGGGCCATACAATGAGCAGTTCTTC. Its translation is CSARAGPYNEQFF.

The chain joins TRBV9 to TRBJ1-1, with a possible D match to TRBD1 (6 bases). The germline V gene encodes CDR1 SGDLS and CDR2 YYNGEE. This CDR3 contains 14 residues. V lost 2 bases to trimming and J lost 0 bases, with 8 bases between them. CDR3 amino acids: CASSVGGMNTEAFF. In nucleotides, the CDR3 is TGTGCCAGCAGCGTTGGGGGCATGAACACTGAAGCTTTCTTT.

This chain connects TRBV7-9 to TRBJ1-2; D unresolved. The CDR3 totals 10 residues. Germline lookup yields CDR1 SEHNR and CDR2 FQNEAQ (reference sequence). Trimming shortened V by 8 bases and J by 6 bases, and 7 bases separated the two germline ends. The CDR3 reads CASSGNGYTF. For the CDR3, the DNA is TGTGCCAGCTCGGGGAATGGCTACACCTTC.

This clonotype was found a few times. The chain links TRBV28 to TRBJ2-5; D remains ambiguous. V lost 6 bases, J lost 5 bases, and 13 bases lay in between. CDR1 and CDR2 (germline): MDHEN, SYDVKM. The CDR3 runs 13 residues. The CDR3 sequence is CASSSISRETQYF. The CDR3 DNA is TGTGCCAGCAGCTCTATCTCTCGGGAGACCCAGTACTTC.

The gene calls are TRBV6-1 and TRBJ2-6; D is possibly TRBD1 (6 bases). Trimming stripped 5 bases from V and 0 bases from J, with 14 bases between. The CDR3 is 17 amino acids. Germline V CDR1 and CDR2: MNHNS, SASEGT. CDR3 nucleotides: TGTGCCAGCAGTCGGGACAAGGTAAGCTCTGGGGCCAACGTCCTGACTTTC. As protein: CASSRDKVSSGANVLTF.

V gene TRBV6-5 combines with J gene TRBJ2-7; D unclear. Germline CDR1 reads MNHEY; CDR2 reads SVGAGI. V was shortened by 2 bases and J by 2 bases, with 10 bases between the two germline ends. CDR3 length: 14 residues. CDR3: CASSYGPVPYEQYF. Here the CDR3 DNA reads TGTGCCAGCAGTTACGGCCCAGTCCCCTACGAGCAGTACTTC.

This sequence joins TRBV11-2 and TRBJ2-1; TRBD2 matches 7 bases. Germline loops: CDR1 SGHAT, CDR2 FQNNGV. This CDR3 has 14 residues. J was trimmed by 8 bases and V by 3 bases; bases with no gene match: 7. The CDR3 loop reads CASSFAGLSDEQFF. Here the CDR3 DNA reads TGTGCCAGCAGCTTCGCGGGACTATCCGATGAGCAGTTCTTC.

This chain uses TRBV6-1 with TRBJ2-7; D perhaps matches TRBD2 (6 bases). The CDR3 length is 14 residues. Per germline, CDR1 MNHNS and CDR2 SASEGT. The V and J ends lost 5 bases and 7 bases respectively, with 18 bases between them. The CDR3 here is CASSTGTAAMEQYF. DNA of the CDR3: TGTGCCAGCAGTACCGGGACTGCCGCTATGGAGCAGTACTTC.

The J gene is TRBJ1-1, the V gene TRBV6-1; the D is unclear. Germline-derived CDR1 and CDR2 are MNHNS and SASEGT. Trimming took 8 bases from V and 0 from J, leaving 10 bases between them. This CDR3 region has 13 residues. The CDR3 is CASLGLVNTEAFF. The CDR3 nucleotides read TGTGCCAGCTTGGGGTTGGTGAACACTGAAGCTTTCTTT.

The chain has TRBV7-2 and TRBJ1-2; TRBD1 aligns across 7 bases. The CDR3 has 13 residues. The germline V gene has CDR1 SGHTA and CDR2 FQGNSA. Unmatched junction bases numbered 9, after V lost 5 bases and J lost 9 bases. The CDR3 here is CASSPGQVVSYTF. The CDR3 bases are TGTGCCAGCAGCCCTGGACAGGTTGTGAGCTACACCTTC.

This clonotype was detected only a few times. The chain recombines TRBV7-2 with TRBJ2-7; D gene ambiguous. The V gene's germline CDR1 is SGHTA and CDR2 FQGNSA. V lost 0 bases and J lost 2, with 11 bases in between. The CDR3 length is 15 residues. The CDR3 loop reads CASSLASKVAYEQYF. CDR3 DNA: TGTGCCAGCAGCTTAGCGTCTAAGGTAGCCTACGAGCAGTACTTC.

This rearrangement joins TRBV20-1 to TRBJ2-7; 9 nucleotides agree with TRBD2. The CDR3 totals 13 residues. The J segment lost 3 bases and the V segment lost 1 base, leaving 1 base of the junction unmatched. Germline CDR1 and CDR2: DFQATT and SNEGSKA (reference sequence). The chain's CDR3 is CSARVLAGYEQYF. CDR3 bases: TGCAGTGCTAGAGTACTAGCGGGCTACGAGCAGTACTTC.

The chain employs TRBV9 and TRBJ1-2, with unresolved D. The CDR3 spans 14 residues. V lost 4 bases, J lost 4 bases, and 14 bases lay in between. The germline V gene encodes CDR1 SGDLS and CDR2 YYNGEE. CDR3 DNA: TGTGCCAGCAGCCCCTCCGCGGGTAGCTATGGCTACACCTTC. It yields the protein CASSPSAGSYGYTF.

The chain links TRBV2 to TRBJ1-3; D uncertain. Looked up from germline, CDR1 is SNHLY and CDR2 is FYNNEI. Trimming took 3 bases from V and 5 from J, leaving 11 bases between them. The CDR3 totals 14 residues. DNA for the CDR3: TGTGCCAGCAGTGAGGGGATTGACAGAAACACCATATATTTT. Amino acid sequence: CASSEGIDRNTIYF.

This clonotype came up a few times. The V and J genes are TRBV6-1 and TRBJ2-5, with 7 bases that match TRBD2. V shed 6 bases, J shed 3 bases, and the junction held 7 bases outside the gene matches. CDR3 length equals 14 residues. From germline, CDR1 is MNHNS and CDR2 SASEGT. The CDR3 region is CASRVWRGKETQYF. The CDR3 DNA is TGTGCCAGCAGGGTCTGGCGGGGGAAAGAGACCCAGTACTTC.

DNA of the CDR3: TGTGCCAGTAATGTCACCCCTTGGGGTCGAGGCTACACCTTC. The encoded protein is CASNVTPWGRGYTF. J is TRBJ1-2 and V is TRBV19; no firm D call. Germline V gene lookup returns CDR1 LNHDA and CDR2 SQIVND (reference sequence). V was trimmed by 7 bases and J by 8 bases, leaving 20 bases between them. The CDR3 has 14 amino acids.